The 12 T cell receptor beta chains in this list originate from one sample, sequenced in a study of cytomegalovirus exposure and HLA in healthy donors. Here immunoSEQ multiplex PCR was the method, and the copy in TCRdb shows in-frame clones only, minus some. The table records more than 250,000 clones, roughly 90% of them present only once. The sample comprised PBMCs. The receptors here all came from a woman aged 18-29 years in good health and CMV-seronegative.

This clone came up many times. DNA for the CDR3: TGTGCCTGGAGTAGGAGCAACACTGAAGCTTTCTTT. It is translated as CAWSRSNTEAFF. V is TRBV30 and J is TRBJ1-1, with D uncertain. The CDR3 sequence is 12 residues long. The V end was cut by 2 bases, the J end by 2 bases, with 6 bases between. CDR1 is GTSNPN and CDR2 is SVGIG in the germline V gene (reference sequence).

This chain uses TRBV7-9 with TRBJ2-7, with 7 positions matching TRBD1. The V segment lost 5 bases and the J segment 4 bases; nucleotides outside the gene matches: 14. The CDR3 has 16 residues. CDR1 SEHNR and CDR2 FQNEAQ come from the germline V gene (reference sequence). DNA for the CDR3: TGTGCCAGCAGCACGACAAACAGGGGACCGAGTTACGAGCAGTACTTC. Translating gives CASSTTNRGPSYEQYF.

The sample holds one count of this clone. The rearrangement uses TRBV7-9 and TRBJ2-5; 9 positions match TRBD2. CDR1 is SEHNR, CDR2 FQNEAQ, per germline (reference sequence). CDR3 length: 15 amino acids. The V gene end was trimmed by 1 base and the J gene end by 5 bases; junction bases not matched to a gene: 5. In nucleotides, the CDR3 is TGTGCCAGCAGCTTAGGCCTAGCGGGATTGGAGACCCAGTACTTC. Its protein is CASSLGLAGLETQYF.

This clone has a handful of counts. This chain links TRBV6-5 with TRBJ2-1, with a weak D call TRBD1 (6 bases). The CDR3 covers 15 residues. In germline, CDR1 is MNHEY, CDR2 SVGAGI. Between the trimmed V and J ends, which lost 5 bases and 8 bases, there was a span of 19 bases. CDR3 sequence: CASSVGAGAVDEQFF. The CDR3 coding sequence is TGTGCCAGCAGTGTCGGGGCAGGGGCTGTGGATGAGCAGTTCTTC.

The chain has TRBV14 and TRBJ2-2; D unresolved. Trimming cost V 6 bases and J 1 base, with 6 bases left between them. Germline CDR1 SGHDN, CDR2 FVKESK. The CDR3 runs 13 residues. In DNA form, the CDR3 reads TGTGCCAGCAGTGGCCAGAACACCGGGGAGCTGTTTTTT. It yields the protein CASSGQNTGELFF.

Written as DNA, the CDR3 is TGTGCCAGCATCCTGTCGGACAACTACTACGAGCAGTACTTC. Protein: CASILSDNYYEQYF. The chain is built from TRBV5-6 and TRBJ2-7; a weak D match, TRBD1 (5 bases). Germline V gene lookup returns CDR1 SGHDT and CDR2 YYEEEE. CDR3 size: 14 residues. Trimming stripped 6 bases from V and 3 bases from J, with 16 bases between.

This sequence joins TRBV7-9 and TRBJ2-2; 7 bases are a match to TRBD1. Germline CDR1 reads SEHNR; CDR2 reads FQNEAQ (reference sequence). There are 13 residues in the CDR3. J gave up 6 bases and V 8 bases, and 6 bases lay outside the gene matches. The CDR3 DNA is TGTGCCAGCCAGGGGGTCACCGCCGGGGAGCTGTTTTTT. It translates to CASQGVTAGELFF.

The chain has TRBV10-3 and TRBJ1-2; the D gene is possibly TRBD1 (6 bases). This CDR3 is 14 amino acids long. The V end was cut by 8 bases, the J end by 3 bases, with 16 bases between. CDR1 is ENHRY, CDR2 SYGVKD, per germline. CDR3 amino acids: CAIGDRSSYYGYTF. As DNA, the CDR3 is TGTGCCATCGGAGACAGGTCCTCCTACTATGGCTACACCTTC.

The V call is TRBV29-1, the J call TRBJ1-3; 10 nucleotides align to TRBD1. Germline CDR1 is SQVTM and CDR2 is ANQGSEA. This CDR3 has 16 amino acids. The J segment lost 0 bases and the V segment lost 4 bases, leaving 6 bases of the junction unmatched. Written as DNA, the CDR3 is TGCAGCGTTGGGGGACAGGGGTGGTACTCTGGAAACACCATATATTTT. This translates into CSVGGQGWYSGNTIYF.

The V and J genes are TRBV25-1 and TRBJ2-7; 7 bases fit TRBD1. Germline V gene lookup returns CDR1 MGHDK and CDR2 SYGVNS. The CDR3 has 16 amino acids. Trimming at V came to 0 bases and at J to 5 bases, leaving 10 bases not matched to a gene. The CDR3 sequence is CASSEYRVTGMDEQYF. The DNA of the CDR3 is TGTGCCAGCAGTGAATATAGAGTGACAGGGATGGACGAGCAGTACTTC.

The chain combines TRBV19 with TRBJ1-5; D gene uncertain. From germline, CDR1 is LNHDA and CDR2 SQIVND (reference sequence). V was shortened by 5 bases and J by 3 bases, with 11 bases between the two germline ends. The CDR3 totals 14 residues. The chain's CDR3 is CASSGERSNQPQHF. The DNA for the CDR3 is TGTGCCAGTAGTGGGGAGCGGTCCAATCAGCCCCAGCATTTT.

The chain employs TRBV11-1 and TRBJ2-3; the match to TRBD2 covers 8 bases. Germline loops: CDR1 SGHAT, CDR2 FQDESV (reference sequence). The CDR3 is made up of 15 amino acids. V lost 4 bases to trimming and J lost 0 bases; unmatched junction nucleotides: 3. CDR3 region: CASSSSGPSTDTQYF. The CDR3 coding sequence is TGTGCCAGCAGCTCTAGCGGGCCTAGCACAGATACGCAGTATTTT.